This is a list of T cell receptor beta chains from one sample in a study of CD8 T cells in acute hepatitis C reinfection. Using immunoSEQ multiplex PCR, the repertoire was profiled, and TCRdb retains in-frame clones only, with some absent. The top ten hold over 9.5% of the sample, which has 30,000 to 45,000 clones, approximately 85% seen once. The sample taken for sequencing was naive CD8+ T cells from PBMCs. Receptors were obtained from a woman between 18 and 29 years old who spontaneously cleared hepatitis C infection. Each CDR3 is given with its conserved first and last residue. Fields, in order: D gene, J gene, clone size, V gene, CDR3 DNA, CDR3 protein. D genes are given only for firm matches. Not all rows give a size; the values are once, few, many and, for expanded clones, a class.

D: TRBD2; J: TRBJ2-1; size: .; V: TRBV27; DNA: TGTGCCAGCACCCAAGCGGGAGGGTTGGGGAATGAGCAGTTCTTC; CDR3: CASTQAGGLGNEQFF
D: .; J: TRBJ2-5; size: .; V: TRBV7-9; DNA: TGTGCCAGCAGCTTAGTGGAGGGTATGGAGACCCAGTACTTC; CDR3: CASSLVEGMETQYF
D: TRBD1; J: TRBJ2-4; size: .; V: TRBV9; DNA: TGTGCCAGCAGCGCGCTGGGGACAGGGTATGCCAAAAACATTCAGTACTTC; CDR3: CASSALGTGYAKNIQYF
D: .; J: TRBJ1-5; size: .; V: TRBV27; DNA: TGTGCCAGCAGTTTAAAAGGTACGAATCAGCCCCAGCATTTT; CDR3: CASSLKGTNQPQHF
D: TRBD2; J: TRBJ2-7; size: .; V: TRBV6-5; DNA: TGTGCCAGCAGTTACGGACTAGAAAGCTCCTACGAGCAGTACTTC; CDR3: CASSYGLESSYEQYF
D: .; J: TRBJ2-6; size: .; V: TRBV6-5; DNA: TGTGCCAGCAGTTGGGAGGACTCTGGGGCCAACGTCCTGACTTTC; CDR3: CASSWEDSGANVLTF
D: TRBD1; J: TRBJ1-2; size: .; V: TRBV5-1; DNA: TGCGCCAGCAGCCCGGGGACAGGGACTTACGTCTATGGCTACACCTTC; CDR3: CASSPGTGTYVYGYTF
D: .; J: TRBJ1-5; size: once; V: TRBV6-1; DNA: TGTGCCACCTGCCAGGTTTTTGGTCAGCCCCAGCATTTT; CDR3: CATCQVFGQPQHF
D: .; J: TRBJ1-1; size: .; V: TRBV29-1; DNA: TGCAGCGTTGAACCGGAGAGGAACGTCGGCACTGAAGCTTTCTTT; CDR3: CSVEPERNVGTEAFF
D: .; J: TRBJ1-5; size: .; V: TRBV7-2; DNA: TGTGCCAGCAGCCCGGAGACGGATAGCAATCAGCCCCAGCATTTT; CDR3: CASSPETDSNQPQHF